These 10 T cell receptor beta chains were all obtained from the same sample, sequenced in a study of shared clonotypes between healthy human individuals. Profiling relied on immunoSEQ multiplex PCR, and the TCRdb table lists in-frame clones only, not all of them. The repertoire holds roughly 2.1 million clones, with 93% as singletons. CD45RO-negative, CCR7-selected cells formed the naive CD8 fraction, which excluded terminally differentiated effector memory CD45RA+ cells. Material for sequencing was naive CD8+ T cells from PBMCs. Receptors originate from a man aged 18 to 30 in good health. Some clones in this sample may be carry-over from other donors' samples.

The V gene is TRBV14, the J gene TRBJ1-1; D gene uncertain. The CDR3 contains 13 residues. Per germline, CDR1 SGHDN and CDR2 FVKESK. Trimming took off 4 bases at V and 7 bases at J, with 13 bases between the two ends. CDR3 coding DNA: TGTGCCAGCAGCCCCCACAGACCCGGTGAAGCTTTCTTT. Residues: CASSPHRPGEAFF.

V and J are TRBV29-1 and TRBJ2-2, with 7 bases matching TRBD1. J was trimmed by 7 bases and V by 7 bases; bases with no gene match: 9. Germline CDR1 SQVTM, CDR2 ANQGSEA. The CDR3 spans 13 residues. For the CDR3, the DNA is TGCAGCGCCCAACAGGGGATCATCGGGGAGCTGTTTTTT. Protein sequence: CSAQQGIIGELFF.

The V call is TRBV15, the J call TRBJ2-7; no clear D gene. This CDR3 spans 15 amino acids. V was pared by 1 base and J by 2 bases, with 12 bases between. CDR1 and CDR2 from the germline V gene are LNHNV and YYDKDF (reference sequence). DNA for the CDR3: TGTGCCACCAGCAGAGGCTCCCAGGAGACCTACGAGCAGTACTTC. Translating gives CATSRGSQETYEQYF.

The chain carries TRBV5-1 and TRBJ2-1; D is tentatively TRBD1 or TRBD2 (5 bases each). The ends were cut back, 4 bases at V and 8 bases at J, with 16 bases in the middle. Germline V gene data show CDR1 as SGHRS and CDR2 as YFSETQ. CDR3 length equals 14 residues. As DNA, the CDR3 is TGCGCCAGCAGCGGAGGATGGGGGAACGATGAGCAGTTCTTC. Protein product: CASSGGWGNDEQFF.

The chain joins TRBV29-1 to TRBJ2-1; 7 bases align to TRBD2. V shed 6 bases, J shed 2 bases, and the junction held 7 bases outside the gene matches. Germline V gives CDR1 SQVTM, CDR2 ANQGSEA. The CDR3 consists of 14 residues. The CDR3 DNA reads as TGCAGCGTCCCGAGCGGGGCTCCCTACAATGAGCAGTTCTTC. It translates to CSVPSGAPYNEQFF.

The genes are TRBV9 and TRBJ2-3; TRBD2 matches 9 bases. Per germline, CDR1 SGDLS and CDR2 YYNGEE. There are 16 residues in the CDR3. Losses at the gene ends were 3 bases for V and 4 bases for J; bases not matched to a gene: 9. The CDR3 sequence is CASSGGGGRAADTQYF. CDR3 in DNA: TGTGCCAGCAGCGGCGGGGGGGGCAGGGCGGCAGATACGCAGTATTTT.

The CDR3 nucleotides are TGTGCCAGCAGCTTAGTGGTGGGCCCCAATGAAAAACTGTTTTTT. Its protein product is CASSLVVGPNEKLFF. This chain uses TRBV7-6 with TRBJ1-4, with unresolved D. The ends were cut back, 1 base at V and 5 bases at J, with 11 bases in the middle. Germline CDR1 is SGHVS and CDR2 is FNYEAQ. This CDR3 contains 15 residues.

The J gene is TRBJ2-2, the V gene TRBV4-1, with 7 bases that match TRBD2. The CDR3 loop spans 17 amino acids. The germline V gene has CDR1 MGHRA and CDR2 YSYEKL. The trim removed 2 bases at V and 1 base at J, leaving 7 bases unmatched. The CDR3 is CASSQTRASGNTGELFF. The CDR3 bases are TGCGCCAGCAGCCAAACCCGGGCTAGCGGGAACACCGGGGAGCTGTTTTTT.

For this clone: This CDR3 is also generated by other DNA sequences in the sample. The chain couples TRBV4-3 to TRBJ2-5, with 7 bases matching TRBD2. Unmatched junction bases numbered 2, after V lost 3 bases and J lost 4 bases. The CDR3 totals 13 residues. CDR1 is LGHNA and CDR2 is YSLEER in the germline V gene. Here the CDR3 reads CASSQGGGETQYF. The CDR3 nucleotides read TGCGCCAGCAGCCAGGGGGGGGGAGAGACCCAGTACTTC.

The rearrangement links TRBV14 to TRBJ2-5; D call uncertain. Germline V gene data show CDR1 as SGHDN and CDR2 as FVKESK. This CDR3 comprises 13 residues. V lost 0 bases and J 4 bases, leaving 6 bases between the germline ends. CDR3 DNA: TGTGCCAGCAGCCAAGACTCGGGAGAGACCCAGTACTTC. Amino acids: CASSQDSGETQYF.